This T cell receptor (beta chain) was captured by sequencing in a study of blood T cell repertoires in COVID-19. The wider study: Donors in the United States, Italy and Spain gave samples during acute or convalescent COVID-19. PBMCs, B-cell-depleted T cells, or T cells provided the cDNA or gDNA that made up the material.

The germline V gene has CDR1 KGHSH and CDR2 LQKENI. Losses at the gene ends were 3 bases for V and 6 bases for J; bases not matched to a gene: 8. The CDR3 length is 14 residues. Original handling: The authors estimated nucleated cell counts from reference gene primer amplification. Clones were sequenced by immunoSEQ multiplex PCR, and TCRdb holds only the in-frame ones, with some missing. V and J calls and clone size are copied from that table; D and trimming were computed from the DNA. Altogether tens of thousands of clones are present, over 75% being singletons, with the ten largest covering about 0.83%.

Sample: peripheral blood. The chain joins TRBV18 to TRBJ2-7; TRBD1 agrees at 7 bases. This sequence was found in a woman of 80 years or more with acute or convalescent COVID-19. The chain's CDR3 is CASSPLGTEGEQYF. CDR3 DNA: TGTGCCAGCTCACCGCTCGGGACAGAGGGCGAGCAGTACTTC.